The rows below give T cell receptor beta chains drawn from one sample of a study of cytomegalovirus exposure and HLA in healthy donors. The data were produced by immunoSEQ multiplex PCR, yet TCRdb's version contains in-frame clones alone and is incomplete. The table includes about 120,000 clones, around nine tenths detected once. What was sequenced was PBMCs. The receptors stem from a woman aged 18-30 years in good health and CMV-seropositive. The CDR3 runs from the conserved cysteine through the conserved F or W. The D gene is left open where the match is weak. Size is omitted from some rows. Given values are once, few, many or a class for expanded clones.

d_call	v_call	j_call	clone_size	cdr3_nt	cdr3_aa
TRBD1	TRBV29-1	TRBJ1-2	-	TGCAGCGTTCGGGACAGTTCCTATGGCTACACCTTC	CSVRDSSYGYTF
TRBD2	TRBV5-1	TRBJ2-3	-	TGCGCCAGCAGCTTGGGTCGGGCGGGAGCAAAAACAGATACGCAGTATTTT	CASSLGRAGAKTDTQYF
-	TRBV4-1	TRBJ2-1	-	TGCGCCAGCAGCCAAGGACTATCGGGGGGCGGAAATGAGCAGTTCTTC	CASSQGLSGGGNEQFF
-	TRBV28	TRBJ2-1	-	TGTGCCAGCAGTTCCCCCAGGAGGTCCAATGAGCAGTTCTTC	CASSSPRRSNEQFF
-	TRBV6-6	TRBJ1-3	-	TGTGCCAGCAGTGTCACAGGGAGAGCAGCTGGAAACACCATATATTTT	CASSVTGRAAGNTIYF
TRBD2	TRBV7-9	TRBJ2-1	-	TGTGCCAGCAGATATACTAGCGGGGGCAATGAGCAGTTCTTC	CASRYTSGGNEQFF
-	TRBV29-1	TRBJ2-1	-	TGCAGCGTTGAAGTAGCAAAATTAGATGAGCAGTTCTTC	CSVEVAKLDEQFF
TRBD1	TRBV27	TRBJ1-2	-	TGTGCCAGCAGTTTCGCCGGGACAGGGGAATATGGCTACACCTTC	CASSFAGTGEYGYTF
-	TRBV4-1	TRBJ2-5	-	TGCGCCAGCAGCCAAGATTATGTAGTTCTGTACTTC	CASSQDYVVLYF
-	TRBV6-5	TRBJ1-1	-	TGTGCCAGCAGTTACTCGAAACTCGGCGGTGAAGCTTTCTTT	CASSYSKLGGEAFF
TRBD1	TRBV2	TRBJ2-5	-	TGTGCCAGCAGTATGACAGGGGCCCGCCAGGAGACCCAGTACTTC	CASSMTGARQETQYF
-	TRBV5-5	TRBJ2-1	-	TGTGCCAGCAGCTTGGTGGCAGGAACTGAGCAGTTCTTC	CASSLVAGTEQFF
-	TRBV7-9	TRBJ1-2	-	TGTGCCAGCAGCTTAGAGGCTAGCAGGGGCGTCAACACCTTC	CASSLEASRGVNTF
-	TRBV28	TRBJ2-7	-	TGTGCCAGCAGTCCACAGACTACCTACGAGCAGTACTTC	CASSPQTTYEQYF
-	TRBV2	TRBJ1-1	once	TGTGCCAGCAGTACAGGGCGACGCACTGAAGCTTTCTTT	CASSTGRRTEAFF
TRBD2	TRBV27	TRBJ2-1	-	TGTGCCAGCAGTTTACGACTAGCGGGGGACAATGAGCAGTTCTTC	CASSLRLAGDNEQFF
TRBD1	TRBV7-9	TRBJ1-4	once	TGTGCCAGCAGCGCCGGGACAGATGAAAAACTGTTTTTT	CASSAGTDEKLFF
-	TRBV28	TRBJ2-1	few	TGTGCCATCTATAGCGGAATCTACAATGAGCAGTTCTTC	CAIYSGIYNEQFF
-	TRBV7-2	TRBJ1-1	-	TGTGCCAGCAGCTTAGTCGGGGGGAAATACCTTGAAGCTTTCTTT	CASSLVGGKYLEAFF
-	TRBV28	TRBJ1-1	-	TGTGCCAGCAGTTCTAATCTGAACACTGAAGCTTTCTTT	CASSSNLNTEAFF
-	TRBV27	TRBJ2-3	-	TGTGCCAGCAGCTACGGAGGCACAGATACGCAGTATTTT	CASSYGGTDTQYF
TRBD2	TRBV18	TRBJ2-7	-	TGTGCCAGCTCACCACCGTTCCTGTTTAGCGGGAGTTCCTACGAGCAGTACTTC	CASSPPFLFSGSSYEQYF
-	TRBV5-6	TRBJ2-5	-	TGTGCCAGCAGCTCTCTAAGGGGAGGCAGCGAAGAGACCCAGTACTTC	CASSSLRGGSEETQYF
TRBD1	TRBV13	TRBJ2-7	-	TGTGCCAGCAGCTTCCCGGGACAGGGGATATACGAGCAGTACTTC	CASSFPGQGIYEQYF
-	TRBV11-2	TRBJ2-7	-	TGTGCCAGCAGCTTATACGGCGGCACCTACGAGCAGTACTTC	CASSLYGGTYEQYF
-	TRBV11-3	TRBJ2-3	-	TGTGCCAGCAGCCCGGCCATAAGCGGAAGCGGAGATACGCAGTATTTT	CASSPAISGSGDTQYF
TRBD1	TRBV29-1	TRBJ2-1	-	TGCAGCGTTGGACAGGGAAATGAGCAGTTCTTC	CSVGQGNEQFF
-	TRBV7-6	TRBJ1-1	-	TGTGCCAGCAGCTCAACAGGGAACACTGAAGCTTTCTTT	CASSSTGNTEAFF
TRBD1	TRBV14	TRBJ1-1	-	TGTGCCAGCAGCCTAACAGGGGGCATAAGGACTGAAGCTTTCTTT	CASSLTGGIRTEAFF
-	TRBV27	TRBJ1-1	-	TGTGCCAGCAGTTTAAACCGGGGTGGAACTGAAGCTTTCTTT	CASSLNRGGTEAFF
-	TRBV30	TRBJ2-3	-	TGTGCCTGGAGCGTTAACCAGTTCACAGATACGCAGTATTTT	CAWSVNQFTDTQYF
TRBD2	TRBV7-3	TRBJ2-3	-	TGTGCCAGCAGCCGGTTCCCAGCGGGGGGGCAGGGAGATACGCAGTATTTT	CASSRFPAGGQGDTQYF
TRBD1	TRBV27	TRBJ1-6	-	TGTGCCAGCAGTCCAAGGGGGACAGCCAATAATTCACCCCTCCACTTT	CASSPRGTANNSPLHF
-	TRBV9	TRBJ2-7	-	TGTGCCAGCAGCGGATCGGACTTGTGGCCCTACGAGCAGTACTTC	CASSGSDLWPYEQYF
-	TRBV5-6	TRBJ1-1	-	TGTGCCAGCAGCTGGGACTTTGACAGATCTGTCGCTTTCTTT	CASSWDFDRSVAFF
-	TRBV6-5	TRBJ2-1	-	TGTGCCAGCACTAGAAACAATGAGCAGTTCTTC	CASTRNNEQFF
-	TRBV6-1	TRBJ2-7	-	TGTGCCAGCACTCTAGACAGCCTGCACGAGCAGTACTTC	CASTLDSLHEQYF
TRBD2	TRBV5-6	TRBJ2-3	few	TGTGCCAGCAGCTCCCTCTTACTAGCGGGAGTCACAGATACGCAGTATTTT	CASSSLLLAGVTDTQYF
-	TRBV7-9	TRBJ1-3	-	TGTGCCAGCAGCTTACCCTATATTGAGGGACACTCTGGAAACACCATATATTTT	CASSLPYIEGHSGNTIYF
-	TRBV7-3	TRBJ2-5	-	TGTGCCAGCAGCTTACAGGGACTGGAAAAAGAGACCCAGTACTTC	CASSLQGLEKETQYF
-	TRBV19	TRBJ1-2	-	TGTGCCAGTAGTATCACAGGCTATGGCTACACCTTC	CASSITGYGYTF
-	TRBV21-1	TRBJ1-2	few	TGTGCCAGACAGGGGGTCTATGGCTACACCTTC	CARQGVYGYTF
-	TRBV9	TRBJ2-2	-	TGTGCCAGCAGCCCCCGCGGCGACAGGTCCAGCGGGGAGCTGTTTTTT	CASSPRGDRSSGELFF
TRBD2	TRBV5-1	TRBJ2-3	-	TGCGCCAGCAGCTCCCTGGGCGGGAGGACAGATACGCAGTATTTT	CASSSLGGRTDTQYF
TRBD1	TRBV6-5	TRBJ1-2	few	TGTGCCAGCAGACAGGGGGGGAACTATGGCTACACCTTC	CASRQGGNYGYTF
-	TRBV6-5	TRBJ2-7	-	TGTGCCAGCAGTTACGGGCCCTTCTACGAGCAGTACTTC	CASSYGPFYEQYF
-	TRBV10-2	TRBJ2-1	-	TGCGCCAGCAGCGGACTCGGAAATGAGCAGTTCTTC	CASSGLGNEQFF
-	TRBV19	TRBJ1-1	-	TGTGCCAGTACCCTATACACTGAAGCTTTCTTT	CASTLYTEAFF
TRBD2	TRBV4-1	TRBJ2-7	-	TGCGCCAGCAGCCAAGTTGGCGGGAGTATCGACGAGCAGTACTTC	CASSQVGGSIDEQYF
TRBD1	TRBV5-1	TRBJ1-2	-	TGCGCCAGCAGCTTGGGGGACAGGAGCTACACCTTC	CASSLGDRSYTF
TRBD2	TRBV7-3	TRBJ2-2	-	TGTGCCAGCAGCCGTGTGCCTAGCGGGGGCCTGAACACCGGGGAGCTGTTTTTT	CASSRVPSGGLNTGELFF
-	TRBV18	TRBJ2-5	-	TGTGCCAGCTCACCGAGGGAGGCGAGCCAAGAGACCCAGTACTTC	CASSPREASQETQYF
TRBD2	TRBV5-4	TRBJ2-5	-	TGTGCCAGCAGCTTGTTTGGGACTAGCGGGGGGAAGACCCAGTACTTC	CASSLFGTSGGKTQYF
-	TRBV30	TRBJ1-5	once	TGTGCCTGGAGCCTAGAAATGGGTAGCAATCAGCCCCAGCATTTT	CAWSLEMGSNQPQHF
TRBD2	TRBV28	TRBJ2-3	-	TGTGCCAGCAGTGAGACTAGCGGGAGGACAGATACGCAGTATTTT	CASSETSGRTDTQYF
-	TRBV18	TRBJ2-1	-	TGTGCCAGCTCAACAGGGCGGGAGCAGTTCTTC	CASSTGREQFF
-	TRBV2	TRBJ1-6	-	TGTGCCAGCAGTGAGGCGGCTGCGGCATCACCCCTCCACTTT	CASSEAAAASPLHF
TRBD1	TRBV6-6	TRBJ1-5	once	TGTGCCAGCACTCCCACAGGGGGAGGGAGTCAGCCCCAGCATTTT	CASTPTGGGSQPQHF
-	TRBV7-6	TRBJ1-1	once	TGTGCCAGCAGCTTATCAGGGAACACTGAAGCTTTCTTT	CASSLSGNTEAFF
-	TRBV14	TRBJ2-1	-	TGTGCCAGCAGCCTCGGGACACCTTCCTACAATGAGCAGTTCTTC	CASSLGTPSYNEQFF